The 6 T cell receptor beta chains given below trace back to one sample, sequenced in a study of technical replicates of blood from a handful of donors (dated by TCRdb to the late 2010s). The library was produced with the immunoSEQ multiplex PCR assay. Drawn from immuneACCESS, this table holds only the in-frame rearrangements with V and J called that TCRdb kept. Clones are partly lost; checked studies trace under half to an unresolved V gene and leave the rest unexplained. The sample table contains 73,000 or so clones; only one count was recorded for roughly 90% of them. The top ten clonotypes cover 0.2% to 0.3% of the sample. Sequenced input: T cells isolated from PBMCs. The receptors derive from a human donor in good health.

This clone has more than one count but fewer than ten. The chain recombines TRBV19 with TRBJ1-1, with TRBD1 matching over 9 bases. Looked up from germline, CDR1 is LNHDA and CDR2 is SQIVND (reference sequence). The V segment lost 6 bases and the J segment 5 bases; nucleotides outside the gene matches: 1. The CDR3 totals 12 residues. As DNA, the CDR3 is TGTGCCAGTAGACAGGGGGCAACTGAAGCTTTCTTT. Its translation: CASRQGATEAFF. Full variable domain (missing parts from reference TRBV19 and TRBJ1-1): DGGITQSPKYLFRKEGQNVTLSCEQNLNHDAMYWYRQDPGQGLRLIYYSQIVNDFQKGDIAEGYSVSREKKESFPLTVTSAQKNPTAFYLCASRQGATEAFFGQGTRLTVV.

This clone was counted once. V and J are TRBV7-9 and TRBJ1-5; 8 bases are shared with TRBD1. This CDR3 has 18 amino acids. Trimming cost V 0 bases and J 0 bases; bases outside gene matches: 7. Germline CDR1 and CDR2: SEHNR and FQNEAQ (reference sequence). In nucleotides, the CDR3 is TGTGCCAGCAGCTTAGCGCTAAGGGGACAGGATAGCAATCAGCCCCAGCATTTT. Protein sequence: CASSLALRGQDSNQPQHF.

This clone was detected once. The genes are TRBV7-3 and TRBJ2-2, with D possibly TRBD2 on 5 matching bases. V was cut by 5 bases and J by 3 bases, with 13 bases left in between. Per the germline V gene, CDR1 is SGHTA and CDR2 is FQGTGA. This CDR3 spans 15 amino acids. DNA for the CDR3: TGTGCCAGCAGCCCCAACCTAGCCGACACCGGGGAGCTGTTTTTT. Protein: CASSPNLADTGELFF.

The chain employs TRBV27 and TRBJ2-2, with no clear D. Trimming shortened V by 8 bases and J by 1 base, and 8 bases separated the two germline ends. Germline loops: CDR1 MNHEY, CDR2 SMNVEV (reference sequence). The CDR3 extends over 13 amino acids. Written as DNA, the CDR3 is TGTGCCAGCTGCGTATGGAACACCGGGGAGCTGTTTTTT. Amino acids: CASCVWNTGELFF.

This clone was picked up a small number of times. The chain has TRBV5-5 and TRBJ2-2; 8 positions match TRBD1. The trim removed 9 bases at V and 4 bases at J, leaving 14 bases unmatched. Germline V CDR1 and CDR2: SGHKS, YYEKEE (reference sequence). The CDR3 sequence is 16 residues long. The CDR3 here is CATEGNRGSATGELFF. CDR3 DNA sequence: TGTGCCACCGAGGGGAACAGGGGGTCGGCCACCGGGGAGCTGTTTTTT.

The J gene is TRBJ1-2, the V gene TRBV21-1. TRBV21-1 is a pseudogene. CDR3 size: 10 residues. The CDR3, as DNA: TGTGCCAGCAAGCGCTATGGCTACACCTTC. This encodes CASKRYGYTF.